The 17 T cell receptor beta chains given below trace back to one sample, sequenced in a study of blood T cell repertoires in COVID-19. Using immunoSEQ multiplex PCR, the repertoire was profiled, and TCRdb retains in-frame clones only, with some absent. Among about 160,000 clones listed, approximately 81% were seen once. Specimen: peripheral blood. The source is a man between 40 and 49 years old with acute or convalescent COVID-19.

V and J are TRBV5-6 and TRBJ2-5; 11 bases agree with TRBD2. The CDR3 is 16 residues long. Germline lookup yields CDR1 SGHDT and CDR2 YYEEEE. V gave up 4 bases and J gave up 0 bases; unmatched junction bases: 5. The chain's CDR3 is CASSRLAGTHQETQYF. The CDR3 region has the DNA TGTGCCAGCAGCCGACTAGCGGGGACGCACCAAGAGACCCAGTACTTC. Full variable domain (remainder filled in from reference TRBV5-6 and TRBJ2-5): DAGVTQSPTHLIKTRGQQVTLRCSPKSGHDTVSWYQQALGQGPQFIFQYYEEEERQRGNFPDRFSGHQFPNYSSELNVNALLLGDSALYLCASSRLAGTHQETQYFGPGTRLLVL.

In DNA form, the CDR3 reads TGTGCCAGCAGCCCCAGTCCGGGAGAGACCCAGTACTTC. It is translated as CASSPSPGETQYF. The chain links TRBV3-1 (or the pseudogene TRBV3-2) to TRBJ2-5; D call uncertain. V was trimmed by 4 bases and J by 4 bases, leaving 10 bases between them. The CDR3 sequence is 13 residues long. The germline V gene encodes CDR1 LGHDT and CDR2 YNNKEL (reference sequence).

J is TRBJ1-1 and V is TRBV13; no clear D gene. Germline values: CDR1 PRHDT, CDR2 FYEKMQ (reference sequence). V lost 8 bases to trimming and J lost 2 bases, with 12 bases between them. This CDR3 has 13 residues. This chain's CDR3 is CASRREINTEAFF. The CDR3 region has the DNA TGTGCCAGCCGAAGAGAGATAAACACTGAAGCTTTCTTT. The whole variable domain, remainder taken from reference TRBV13 and TRBJ1-1, is AAGVIQSPRHLIKEKRETATLKCYPIPRHDTVYWYQQGPGQDPQFLISFYEKMQSDKGSIPDRFSAQQFSDYHSELNMSSLELGDSALYFCASRREINTEAFFGQGTRLTVV.

CDR3 sequence (DNA): TGTGCCAGCAGTCCGCTCTTTAGCGGGGACAACAATGAGCAGTTCTTC. Translating it yields CASSPLFSGDNNEQFF. The J gene is TRBJ2-1, the V gene TRBV28; 8 positions match TRBD2. This CDR3 region has 16 residues. The ends lost 5 bases at V and 5 bases at J; junction bases unmatched: 11. Germline-derived CDR1 and CDR2 are MDHEN and SYDVKM.

The rearrangement joins TRBV6-1 to TRBJ1-5, with D tentatively TRBD1 (5 bases). The CDR3 contains 14 residues. Trimming cost V 0 bases and J 7 bases, with 10 bases left between them. Germline CDR1 reads MNHNS; CDR2 reads SASEGT. Written as DNA, the CDR3 is TGTGCCAGCAGTGAAGCTCCGGGGGGACAGCCCCAGCATTTT. Its protein is CASSEAPGGQPQHF.

CDR3 nucleotides: TGTGCCACCAGCAGAGATTTTGAGGGCGGGACAGATTACTACGAGCAGTACTTC. It encodes CATSRDFEGGTDYYEQYF. This chain joins TRBV15 and TRBJ2-7, with D possibly being TRBD1 (7 bases). Trimming took off 0 bases at V and 3 bases at J, with 21 bases between the two ends. Germline-derived CDR1 and CDR2 are LNHNV and YYDKDF (reference sequence). This CDR3 spans 18 amino acids.

A word on this clone: Additional DNA sequences in this sample encode the identical CDR3. V usage is TRBV12-3 or TRBV12-4 and J usage is TRBJ2-5; 8 nucleotides line up with TRBD2. With V trimmed by 6 bases and J by 5 bases, 5 bases remained unmatched. The CDR3 has 13 amino acids. In DNA, the CDR3 is TGTGCCAGCAGCCCTCCTAGCGGGGAGACCCAGTACTTC. Translating it yields CASSPPSGETQYF.

The chain links TRBV2 to TRBJ1-6; 8 bases agree with TRBD1. The germline gives CDR1 SNHLY, CDR2 FYNNEI. The junction had 5 bases not matched to a gene; V was cut back by 6 bases and J by 4 bases. The CDR3 spans 15 residues. CDR3 protein: CASSGTGDYNSPLHF. The CDR3 DNA reads TGTGCCAGCAGCGGGACAGGTGATTATAATTCACCCCTCCACTTT.

The chain combines TRBV28 with TRBJ1-6, with 8 bases that match TRBD1. This CDR3 has 14 residues. In germline, CDR1 is MDHEN, CDR2 SYDVKM. Losses at the gene ends were 5 bases for V and 8 bases for J; bases not matched to a gene: 5. The chain's CDR3 is CASSTPGGYSPLHF. The CDR3 nucleotides are TGTGCCAGCAGTACCCCAGGGGGCTATTCACCCCTCCACTTT.

This chain joins TRBV2 and TRBJ2-5, with D tentatively TRBD2 (6 bases). V lost 6 bases and J 2 bases, leaving 10 bases between the germline ends. The CDR3 runs to 13 residues. Germline V gene data show CDR1 as SNHLY and CDR2 as FYNNEI. CDR3 bases: TGTGCCAGCAGCCGGGGGAGGCAAGAGACCCAGTACTTC. Translated, it gives CASSRGRQETQYF.

The rearrangement uses TRBV18 and TRBJ2-3; the D is unclear. The CDR3 has 14 amino acids. Trimming removed 5 bases at V and 4 bases at J, with 13 bases between. Germline CDR1 KGHSH, CDR2 LQKENI. The CDR3: CASSSTGISDTQYF. DNA for the CDR3: TGTGCCAGCTCATCAACGGGTATTTCAGATACGCAGTATTTT.

The chain is built from TRBV12-3 or TRBV12-4 and TRBJ1-1, with 7 bases lining up with TRBD1. Trimming at V came to 2 bases and at J to 7 bases, leaving 4 bases not matched to a gene. The CDR3 has 13 amino acids. The CDR3 protein is CASSLQGGNEAFF. The CDR3 DNA reads TGTGCCAGCAGTTTACAGGGGGGTAATGAAGCTTTCTTT.

This rearrangement joins TRBV6-4 to TRBJ2-3; D may be TRBD1 (5 bases). The CDR3 is 15 amino acids. The V gene's germline CDR1 is MRHNA and CDR2 SNTAGT. V gave up 10 bases and J gave up 0 bases, with 17 bases separating them. CDR3 sequence reads: CATQLLTESTDTQYF. The CDR3 DNA reads TGTGCCACCCAACTTTTGACAGAAAGCACAGATACGCAGTATTTT.

This chain joins TRBV5-1 and TRBJ2-3, with D perhaps TRBD1 (6 bases). V lost 6 bases, J lost 5 bases, and 16 bases lay in between. This CDR3 has 14 residues. Germline assignment: CDR1 SGHRS and CDR2 YFSETQ. The CDR3 DNA follows: TGCGCCAGCACCCGCTTGGACAGAATAGATACGCAGTATTTT. It is translated as CASTRLDRIDTQYF. Filled out from reference TRBV5-1 and TRBJ2-3, the complete variable domain reads KAGVTQTPRYLIKTRGQQVTLSCSPISGHRSVSWYQQTPGQGLQFLFEYFSETQRNKGNFPGRFSGRQFSNSRSEMNVSTLELGDSALYLCASTRLDRIDTQYFGPGTRLTVL.

The chain links TRBV7-3 to TRBJ1-6; D unclear. V was trimmed by 2 bases and J by 0 bases, leaving 5 bases between them. Germline V CDR1 and CDR2: SGHTA, FQGTGA. The CDR3 runs to 15 residues. CDR3 bases: TGTGCCAGCAGCTTAGAGGCCTCCTATAATTCACCCCTCCACTTT. Its translation is CASSLEASYNSPLHF. The whole variable domain, filled in from reference TRBV7-3 and TRBJ1-6, reads GAGVSQTPSNKVTEKGKYVELRCDPISGHTALYWYRQSLGQGPEFLIYFQGTGAADDSGLPNDRFFAVRPEGSVSTLKIQRTERGDSAVYLCASSLEASYNSPLHFGNGTRLTVT.

This sequence joins TRBV19 and TRBJ1-5, with D uncertain. The length of the CDR3 is 14 residues. The germline V gene has CDR1 LNHDA and CDR2 SQIVND (reference sequence). V dropped 4 bases and J dropped 4 bases, with 11 bases sitting between them. In DNA form, the CDR3 reads TGTGCCAGTAGTACCCCACGAACTAATCAGCCCCAGCATTTT. Its translation: CASSTPRTNQPQHF.

This chain connects TRBV4-2 to TRBJ2-7; TRBD1 aligns across 9 bases. In germline, CDR1 is LGHNA, CDR2 YNFKEQ. V lost 1 base and J lost 2; bases outside the gene matches: 12. The CDR3 length is 18 residues. CDR3 sequence: CASSQGNLAQGATYEQYF. The CDR3 DNA sequence: TGTGCCAGCAGCCAAGGAAATCTGGCACAGGGGGCCACCTACGAGCAGTACTTC.